Described below is a single T cell receptor (beta chain) sequence and its context. TCRdb passed the RT-PCR reads through MiXCR, listing each CDR3 protein once. The sample carries almost 700,000 distinct CDR3 sequences, 14% recorded once. This CDR3 comprises 16 residues. Looked up from germline, CDR1 is SGHTA and CDR2 is FQGNSA. V shed 3 bases, J shed 0 bases, and the junction held 3 bases outside the gene matches. Source material: memory CD4+ T cells from blood. The origin of this receptor is a female donor in good health, serving as a healthy control. This chain connects TRBV7-2 to TRBJ2-1; 9 bases are shared with TRBD2. The CDR3 DNA reads as TGTGCCAGCAGCTTCGCGGGGGGGAGCTCCTACAATGAGCAGTTCTTC. It codes for CASSFAGGSSYNEQFF.